This note documents a single TCR beta chain sequence. What it recognizes is unknown. Though probably carrying unrecorded immune exposures, donors were nominally healthy at sampling. The primer mix had 60 Vbeta and 13 Jbeta primers. TCRdb keeps only in-frame clones here, not all; method: immunoSEQ multiplex PCR. Among around 100,000 clones listed, 74% were seen once. V dropped 11 bases and J dropped 5 bases, with 19 bases sitting between them. CDR1 and CDR2 from the germline V gene are ENHRY and SYGVKD. CDR3 size: 13 residues. This record belongs to a study of cytomegalovirus exposure and HLA in healthy donors. The study's findings and limits: Clonal expansion, a later analysis showed, was greater in HLA-associated TCR beta chains than in equally common others. In the analysis, some V segments, TRBV6-2 and TRBV6-3 included, were excluded as indistinguishable.

The clonotype was recovered from a man in his forties or fifties in good health and CMV-seropositive. The rearrangement uses TRBV10-3 and TRBJ2-7; D possibly corresponds to TRBD1 (5 bases). What was sequenced was PBMCs. The CDR3 spells CALRVSLGHEQYF. The CDR3 coding sequence is TGTGCCCTCCGGGTCAGCTTGGGGCACGAGCAGTACTTC.